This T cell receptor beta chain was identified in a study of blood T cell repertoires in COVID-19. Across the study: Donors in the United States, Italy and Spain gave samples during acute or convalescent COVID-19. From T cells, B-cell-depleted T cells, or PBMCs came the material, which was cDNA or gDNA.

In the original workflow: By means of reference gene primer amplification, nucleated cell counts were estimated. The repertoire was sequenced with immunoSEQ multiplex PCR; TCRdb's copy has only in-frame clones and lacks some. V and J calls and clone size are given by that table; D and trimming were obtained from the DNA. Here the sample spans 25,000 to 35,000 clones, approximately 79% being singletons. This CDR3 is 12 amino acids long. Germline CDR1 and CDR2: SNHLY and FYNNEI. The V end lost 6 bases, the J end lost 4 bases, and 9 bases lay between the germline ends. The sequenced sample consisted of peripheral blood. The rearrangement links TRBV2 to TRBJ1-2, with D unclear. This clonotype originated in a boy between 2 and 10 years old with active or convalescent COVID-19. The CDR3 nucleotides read TGTGCCAGCAGCGTCTCCCTCTATGGCTACACCTTC. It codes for CASSVSLYGYTF.